Listed here are 24 T cell receptor beta chains from one sample, sequenced in a study of T cell changes during pregnancy in multiple sclerosis. Clones were sequenced by immunoSEQ multiplex PCR, and TCRdb holds only the in-frame ones, with some missing. The sample has 39,000 or so clones, 90% to 95% seen once. The sample consisted of CD8+ T cells from peripheral blood mononuclear cells, taken in the third trimester of pregnancy. Receptors were obtained from a female donor with multiple sclerosis, enrolled in a pregnancy study.

Concerning this clone itself: Distinct nucleotide sequences in the sample also encode this CDR3. V is TRBV9 and J is TRBJ2-1; 7 bases agree with TRBD1. V gave up 3 bases and J gave up 3 bases; unmatched junction bases: 3. The germline V gene has CDR1 SGDLS and CDR2 YYNGEE. This CDR3 is built from 14 residues. This CDR3 reads CASSARDSYNEQFF. In nucleotides, the CDR3 is TGTGCCAGCAGCGCCAGGGACAGCTACAATGAGCAGTTCTTC.

The rearrangement joins TRBV9 to TRBJ1-1; possibly TRBD1 for D (6 bases). Germline V gene sequence: CDR1 SGDLS, CDR2 YYNGEE. Trimming removed 4 bases from V and 6 bases from J, with 13 bases in between. The CDR3 has 13 amino acids. The CDR3 protein is CASSSGVGAEAFF. Written as DNA, the CDR3 is TGTGCCAGCAGCTCAGGGGTGGGTGCTGAAGCTTTCTTT.

The chain links TRBV7-9 to TRBJ2-1; D uncertain. Germline loops: CDR1 SEHNR, CDR2 FQNEAQ (reference sequence). CDR3 length equals 12 residues. Trimming cost V 1 base and J 6 bases, with 4 bases left between them. CDR3 protein: CASSLELNEQFF. In DNA, the CDR3 is TGTGCCAGCAGCTTAGAGCTCAATGAGCAGTTCTTC.

The chain is built from TRBV19 and TRBJ2-1; no reliable D call. CDR1 and CDR2 from the germline V gene are LNHDA and SQIVND (reference sequence). The V gene lost 1 base and the J gene lost 6 bases, with 7 bases spanning the gap. CDR3 size: 13 residues. The CDR3 is CASSIGSGNEQFF. The CDR3 bases are TGTGCCAGTAGTATAGGGAGTGGCAATGAGCAGTTCTTC. Using reference TRBV19 and TRBJ2-1 for the parts outside the CDR3, the full variable domain is DGGITQSPKYLFRKEGQNVTLSCEQNLNHDAMYWYRQDPGQGLRLIYYSQIVNDFQKGDIAEGYSVSREKKESFPLTVTSAQKNPTAFYLCASSIGSGNEQFFGPGTRLTVL.

The chain couples TRBV19 to TRBJ2-1; D perhaps matches TRBD2 (5 bases). V dropped 7 bases and J dropped 0 bases, with 16 bases sitting between them. Per the germline V gene, CDR1 is LNHDA and CDR2 is SQIVND (reference sequence). The CDR3 is 16 amino acids. The CDR3 sequence: CASTLDSGSSYNEQFF. CDR3 DNA sequence: TGTGCCAGTACCTTAGACTCGGGGAGCTCCTACAATGAGCAGTTCTTC.

The CDR3 reads CASSAGQEAYEQYF. CDR3 DNA sequence: TGTGCCAGCAGCGCGGGACAGGAAGCCTACGAGCAGTACTTC. The chain employs TRBV9 and TRBJ2-7; 8 bases are shared with TRBD1. The CDR3 length is 14 residues. The junction had 4 bases not matched to a gene; V was cut back by 3 bases and J by 2 bases. Germline lookup yields CDR1 SGDLS and CDR2 YYNGEE.

The chain uses TRBV28 and TRBJ2-7; 8 positions agree with TRBD1. The CDR3 has 14 residues. The trim removed 6 bases at V and 0 bases at J, leaving 4 bases unmatched. CDR1 and CDR2 (germline): MDHEN, SYDVKM. As DNA, the CDR3 is TGTGCCAGCAGGAGGGGACAGGACTCCTACGAGCAGTACTTC. Protein: CASRRGQDSYEQYF.

The rearrangement links TRBV9 to TRBJ2-7, with D possibly matching TRBD2 (6 bases). V lost 4 bases, J lost 7 bases, and 18 bases lay in between. Germline loops: CDR1 SGDLS, CDR2 YYNGEE. This CDR3 region has 14 residues. DNA of the CDR3: TGTGCCAGCAGCTTCTCTAGCGCCCTAGGGGAGCAGTACTTC. This gives the protein CASSFSSALGEQYF.

This rearrangement joins TRBV2 to TRBJ2-2; 10 nucleotides line up with TRBD2. CDR1 is SNHLY, CDR2 FYNNEI, per germline. CDR3 length: 17 residues. Trimming took 8 bases from V and 1 from J; bases not matched to a gene: 10. The CDR3: CASGPSGSLKNTGELFF. CDR3 nucleotide sequence: TGTGCCAGCGGGCCTAGCGGGAGTCTGAAGAACACCGGGGAGCTGTTTTTT.

The gene calls are TRBV5-1 and TRBJ1-1; D is unresolved. The V end lost 4 bases, the J end lost 0 bases, and 19 bases lay between the germline ends. Germline assignment: CDR1 SGHRS and CDR2 YFSETQ. There are 17 residues in the CDR3. The CDR3 sequence is CASSPRGGPAMNTEAFF. CDR3 bases: TGCGCCAGCAGCCCCCGTGGAGGCCCGGCCATGAACACTGAAGCTTTCTTT.

The chain combines TRBV6-1 with TRBJ2-7, with D possibly TRBD2 on 6 matching bases. V lost 2 bases and J lost 4, with 15 bases in between. CDR1 is MNHNS and CDR2 is SASEGT in the germline V gene. The CDR3 extends over 15 amino acids. CDR3 DNA sequence: TGTGCCAGCAGTGAAATGGGGAGGCTGTGGTACGAGCAGTACTTC. Translating gives CASSEMGRLWYEQYF.

J is TRBJ1-2 and V is TRBV28; weak D call: TRBD1 (5 bases). V was cut by 4 bases and J by 6 bases, with 12 bases left in between. Per germline, CDR1 MDHEN and CDR2 SYDVKM. This CDR3 has 13 residues. DNA of the CDR3: TGTGCCAGCAGTTCTCAGGGTGGGGATGGCTACACCTTC. Its protein is CASSSQGGDGYTF.

The J gene is TRBJ2-3, the V gene TRBV5-1; a possible D gene is TRBD1 (6 bases). The germline CDR1 and CDR2 sequences are SGHRS and YFSETQ. The CDR3 is 15 residues long. With 4 bases removed from V and 7 bases from J, the gap between germline ends came to 19 bases. The chain's CDR3 is CASSLGQLDPNTQYF. The CDR3 bases are TGCGCCAGCAGCCTAGGACAGCTGGATCCTAATACGCAGTATTTT. The variable domain in full, with the rest retrieved from reference TRBV5-1 and TRBJ2-3, is KAGVTQTPRYLIKTRGQQVTLSCSPISGHRSVSWYQQTPGQGLQFLFEYFSETQRNKGNFPGRFSGRQFSNSRSEMNVSTLELGDSALYLCASSLGQLDPNTQYFGPGTRLTVL.

This clone has only one observation. This chain joins TRBV11-2 and TRBJ2-3, with 12 bases identical to TRBD2. V lost 5 bases and J lost 5; bases outside the gene matches: 5. This CDR3 has 15 residues. CDR1 and CDR2 from the germline V gene are SGHAT and FQNNGV. The CDR3 is CASSPSGRAIDTQYF. The DNA for the CDR3 is TGTGCCAGCAGCCCTAGCGGGAGGGCCATAGATACGCAGTATTTT.

This chain joins TRBV2 and TRBJ1-1; 8 bases agree with TRBD1. Germline CDR1 and CDR2: SNHLY and FYNNEI. CDR3 length: 17 amino acids. J gave up 5 bases and V 4 bases, and 15 bases lay outside the gene matches. This CDR3 reads CASSVKTGERERTEAFF. The CDR3 DNA is TGTGCCAGCAGTGTAAAGACAGGGGAAAGAGAAAGAACTGAAGCTTTCTTT. Variable domain in full (rest from reference TRBV2 and TRBJ1-1): EPEVTQTPSHQVTQMGQEVILRCVPISNHLYFYWYRQILGQKVEFLVSFYNNEISEKSEIFDDQFSVERPDGSNFTLKIRSTKLEDSAMYFCASSVKTGERERTEAFFGQGTRLTVV.

This chain connects TRBV11-3 to TRBJ2-3; D may be TRBD1 (6 bases). V shed 5 bases and J shed 4 bases, with 10 bases lying between them. From germline, CDR1 is SGHNT and CDR2 YENEEA. CDR3 length equals 13 residues. The CDR3 region has the DNA TGTGCCAGCAGCCCGGACAGTTCAGATACGCAGTATTTT. Translating it yields CASSPDSSDTQYF.

J is TRBJ2-1 and V is TRBV29-1, with D uncertain. CDR1 and CDR2 (germline): SQVTM, ANQGSEA. Deletions cut 6 bases from V and 5 bases from J, with 8 bases between. The CDR3 extends over 11 amino acids. The CDR3: CSVRINNEQFF. CDR3 nucleotide sequence: TGCAGCGTCAGGATAAACAATGAGCAGTTCTTC.

The V and J genes are TRBV27 and TRBJ2-2; D not resolved. The germline V gene encodes CDR1 MNHEY and CDR2 SMNVEV (reference sequence). CDR3 length: 13 amino acids. V was trimmed by 0 bases and J by 9 bases, leaving 8 bases between them. The CDR3 here is CASSLSFYRELFF. The CDR3 bases are TGTGCCAGCAGTTTATCGTTTTATAGGGAGCTGTTTTTT.

The rearrangement uses TRBV29-1 and TRBJ2-2, with D unresolved. This CDR3 comprises 13 residues. The V gene's germline CDR1 is SQVTM and CDR2 ANQGSEA. The V end was cut by 5 bases, the J end by 2 bases, with 9 bases between. CDR3 DNA sequence: TGCAGCGTTAAACAGCTCAACACCGGGGAGCTGTTTTTT. Protein: CSVKQLNTGELFF.

The chain links TRBV4-2 to TRBJ1-2; possible D gene TRBD1, 5 bases. The V end lost 0 bases, the J end lost 4 bases, and 12 bases lay between the germline ends. There are 15 residues in the CDR3. The germline V gene encodes CDR1 LGHNA and CDR2 YNFKEQ. CDR3 loop: CASSQDRRGPYGYTF. The CDR3 coding sequence is TGTGCCAGCAGCCAAGATCGGAGGGGCCCCTATGGCTACACCTTC.

The V and J genes are TRBV6-1 and TRBJ1-1, with a weak D call TRBD1 (6 bases). This CDR3 is built from 15 residues. Trimming left V 3 bases short and J 3 bases short, with 14 bases between. The germline V gene encodes CDR1 MNHNS and CDR2 SASEGT. The CDR3 sequence: CASSERGGGHTEAFF. The CDR3 DNA sequence: TGTGCCAGCAGTGAGCGGGGAGGGGGTCACACTGAAGCTTTCTTT.

The genes are TRBV25-1 and TRBJ2-1, with a possible D match to TRBD2 (6 bases). This CDR3 comprises 14 residues. Germline lookup yields CDR1 MGHDK and CDR2 SYGVNS. Trimming took off 6 bases at V and 3 bases at J, with 12 bases between the two ends. CDR3: CASSGRWGYNEQFF. CDR3 nucleotide sequence: TGTGCCAGCAGCGGGAGATGGGGCTACAATGAGCAGTTCTTC.

J is TRBJ2-1 and V is TRBV7-3; TRBD2 matches 10 bases. In germline, CDR1 is SGHTA, CDR2 FQGTGA. Losses at the gene ends were 5 bases for V and 7 bases for J; bases not matched to a gene: 8. CDR3 size: 15 residues. For the CDR3, the DNA is TGTGCCAGCAGCAACCGGGGACTAGCGAAGAATGAGCAGTTCTTC. It yields the protein CASSNRGLAKNEQFF.

This sequence joins TRBV27 and TRBJ2-7; 7 nucleotides match TRBD1. J lost 0 bases, V lost 5 bases, and 7 bases had no gene match. Looked up from germline, CDR1 is MNHEY and CDR2 is SMNVEV (reference sequence). CDR3 size: 15 residues. CDR3 in DNA: TGTGCCAGCAGTCAGCGACAGGGAACCTCCTACGAGCAGTACTTC. Protein sequence: CASSQRQGTSYEQYF.